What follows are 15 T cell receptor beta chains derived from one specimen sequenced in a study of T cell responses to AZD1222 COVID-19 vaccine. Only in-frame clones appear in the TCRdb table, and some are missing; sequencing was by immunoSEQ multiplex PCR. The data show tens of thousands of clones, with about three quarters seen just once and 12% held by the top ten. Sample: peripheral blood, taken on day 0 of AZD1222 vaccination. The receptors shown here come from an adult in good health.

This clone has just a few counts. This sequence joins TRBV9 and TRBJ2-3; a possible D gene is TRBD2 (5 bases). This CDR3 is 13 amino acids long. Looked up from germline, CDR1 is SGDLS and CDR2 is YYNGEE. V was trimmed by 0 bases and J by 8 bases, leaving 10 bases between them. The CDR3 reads CASSVVAEGTQYF. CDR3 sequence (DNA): TGTGCCAGCAGCGTAGTGGCAGAGGGTACGCAGTATTTT.

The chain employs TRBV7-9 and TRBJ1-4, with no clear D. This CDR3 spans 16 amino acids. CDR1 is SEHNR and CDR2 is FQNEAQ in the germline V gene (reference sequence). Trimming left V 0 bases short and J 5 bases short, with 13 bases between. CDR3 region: CASSLAIGRLNEKLFF. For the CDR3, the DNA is TGTGCCAGCAGCTTAGCTATCGGACGGTTGAATGAAAAACTGTTTTTT.

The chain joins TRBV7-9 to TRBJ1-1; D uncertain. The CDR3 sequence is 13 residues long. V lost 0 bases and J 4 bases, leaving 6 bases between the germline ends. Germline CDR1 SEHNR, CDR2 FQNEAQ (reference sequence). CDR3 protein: CASSLAGPTEAFF. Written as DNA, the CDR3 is TGTGCCAGCAGCTTAGCAGGGCCCACTGAAGCTTTCTTT.

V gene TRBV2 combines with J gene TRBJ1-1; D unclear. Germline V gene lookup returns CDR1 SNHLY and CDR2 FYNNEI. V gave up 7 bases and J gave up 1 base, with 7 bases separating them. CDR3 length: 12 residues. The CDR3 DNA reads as TGTGCCAGCAAGGTCAGGAACACTGAAGCTTTCTTT. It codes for CASKVRNTEAFF.

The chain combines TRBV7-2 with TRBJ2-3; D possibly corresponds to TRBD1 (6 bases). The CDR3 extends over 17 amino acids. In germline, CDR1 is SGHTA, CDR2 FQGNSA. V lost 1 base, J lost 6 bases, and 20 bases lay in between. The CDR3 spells CASSLGSWAGAADTQYF. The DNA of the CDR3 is TGTGCCAGCAGCTTAGGGTCTTGGGCAGGGGCGGCGGATACGCAGTATTTT.

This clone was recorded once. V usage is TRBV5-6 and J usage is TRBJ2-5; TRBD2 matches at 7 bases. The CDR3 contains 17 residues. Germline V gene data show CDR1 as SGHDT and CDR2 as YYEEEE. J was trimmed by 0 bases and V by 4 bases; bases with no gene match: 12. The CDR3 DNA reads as TGTGCCAGCAGCCTAATGACTAGCCTCCTGTACCAAGAGACCCAGTACTTC. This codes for CASSLMTSLLYQETQYF.

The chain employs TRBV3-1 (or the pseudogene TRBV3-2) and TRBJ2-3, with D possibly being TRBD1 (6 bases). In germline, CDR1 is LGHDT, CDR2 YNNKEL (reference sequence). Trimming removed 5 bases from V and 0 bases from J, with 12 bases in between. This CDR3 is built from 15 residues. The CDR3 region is CASSARGGSTDTQYF. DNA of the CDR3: TGTGCCAGCAGCGCCAGGGGTGGGAGCACAGATACGCAGTATTTT.

DNA of the CDR3: TGCAGTGCTAGTCGGCAGGGGGGTAGCTACACCTTC. This codes for CSASRQGGSYTF. This chain connects TRBV20-1 to TRBJ1-2; 7 nucleotides line up with TRBD1. The CDR3 has 12 residues. The V segment lost 3 bases and the J segment 9 bases; nucleotides outside the gene matches: 7. The germline V gene has CDR1 DFQATT and CDR2 SNEGSKA (reference sequence).

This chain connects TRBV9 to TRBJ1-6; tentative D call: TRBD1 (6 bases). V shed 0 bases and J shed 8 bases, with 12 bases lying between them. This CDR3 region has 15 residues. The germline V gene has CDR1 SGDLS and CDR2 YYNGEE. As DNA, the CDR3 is TGTGCCAGCAGCGTAGGATCAGGGGCCTATTCACCCCTCCACTTT. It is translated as CASSVGSGAYSPLHF.

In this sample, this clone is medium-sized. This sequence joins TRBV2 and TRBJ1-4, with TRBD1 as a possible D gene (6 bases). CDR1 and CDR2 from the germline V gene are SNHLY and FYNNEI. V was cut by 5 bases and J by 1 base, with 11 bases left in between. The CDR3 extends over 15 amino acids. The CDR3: CASSSLQGTNEKLFF. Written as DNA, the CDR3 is TGTGCCAGCAGTAGTTTACAGGGAACTAATGAAAAACTGTTTTTT.

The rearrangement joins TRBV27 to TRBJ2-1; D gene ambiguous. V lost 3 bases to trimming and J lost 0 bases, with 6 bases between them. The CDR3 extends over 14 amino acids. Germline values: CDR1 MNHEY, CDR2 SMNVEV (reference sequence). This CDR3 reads CASSLVSSYNEQFF. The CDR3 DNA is TGTGCCAGCAGTTTGGTGAGCTCCTACAATGAGCAGTTCTTC.

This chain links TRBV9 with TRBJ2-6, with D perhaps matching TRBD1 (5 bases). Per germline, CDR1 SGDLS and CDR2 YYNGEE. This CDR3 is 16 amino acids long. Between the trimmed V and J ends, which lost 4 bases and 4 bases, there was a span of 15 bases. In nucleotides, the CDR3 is TGTGCCAGCAGCCCGAAGGGGCTAGGGGGGGCCAACGTCCTGACTTTC. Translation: CASSPKGLGGANVLTF.

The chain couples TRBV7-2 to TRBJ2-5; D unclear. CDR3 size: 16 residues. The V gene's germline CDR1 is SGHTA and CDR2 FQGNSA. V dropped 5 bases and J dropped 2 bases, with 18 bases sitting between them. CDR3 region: CASSPGPSMGQETQYF. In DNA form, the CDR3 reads TGTGCCAGCAGCCCCGGACCGTCGATGGGACAAGAGACCCAGTACTTC.

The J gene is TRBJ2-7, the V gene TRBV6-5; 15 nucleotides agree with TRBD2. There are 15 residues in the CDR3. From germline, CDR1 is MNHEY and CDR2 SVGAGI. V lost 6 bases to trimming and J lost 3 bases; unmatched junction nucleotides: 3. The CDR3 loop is CASREGLAGGYEQYF. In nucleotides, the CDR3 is TGTGCCAGCAGGGAGGGACTAGCGGGAGGCTACGAGCAGTACTTC.

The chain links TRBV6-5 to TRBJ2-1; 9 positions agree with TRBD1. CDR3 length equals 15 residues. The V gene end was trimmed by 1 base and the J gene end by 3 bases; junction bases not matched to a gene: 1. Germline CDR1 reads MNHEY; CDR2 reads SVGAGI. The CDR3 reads CASSYLGQGYNEQFF. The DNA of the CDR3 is TGTGCCAGCAGTTACTTGGGACAGGGCTACAATGAGCAGTTCTTC.